This entry describes one TCR beta chain. Its target is not known. The data were taken from a study of vaccination and CD4 T cells after COVID-19. Sequencing of cultured CD4+ T cell DNA used the Oncomine TCR Beta short-read assay. TCRdb re-derived calls from the PCR reads in MiXCR, one entry per CDR3 protein. The repertoire consists of just under 20,000 distinct CDR3 sequences, with less than 75% occurring once and the leading ten covering 7.8%. Documented treatment: roughly 11-day PBMC culture with coronavirus spike peptide pools or control peptides (ViraFEST assay). Antigen-specific T cell expansion with peptide pools preceded TCR sequencing in the ViraFEST approach. Each well held more than 1.5 million PBMCs in IL-2 (about 10 IU/ml) medium with 10 ug/ml peptide pools. The clonotype originates from a human donor who had recovered from COVID-19. Sequenced material: CD4+ T cells from blood, cultured in vitro.

The CDR3 sequence is CASSYLFRGHGYTF. The CDR3 DNA is TGTGCCAGCAGTTACTTATTCAGGGGCCATGGCTACACCTTC. This chain connects TRBV6-6 to TRBJ1-2; tentative D call: TRBD1 (6 bases). Between the trimmed V and J ends, which lost 1 base and 6 bases, there was a span of 12 bases. The CDR3 is 14 amino acids. Per germline, CDR1 MNHNY and CDR2 SVGAGI (reference sequence).